Shown below are 18 T cell receptor beta chains from a single sample sequenced in a study of blood T cell repertoires in COVID-19 (dated by TCRdb to about 2020). Library prep was done by the immunoSEQ multiplex PCR assay. TCRdb carries this immuneACCESS record with in-frame sequences only. Its versions omit some clonotypes, under half of them owing to an unresolved V gene in the studies checked, with the rest unexplained. Across this sample there are 200,000 to 250,000 clones, with more than 85% seen only once. The ten largest make up approximately 6.8% of the sample. Sample: peripheral blood. These receptors all stem from a woman aged 70-85 years with active or convalescent COVID-19.

The chain employs TRBV7-8 and TRBJ2-5; tentatively, D is TRBD1 (6 bases). The CDR3 consists of 14 residues. V shed 5 bases and J shed 4 bases, with 14 bases lying between them. Looked up from germline, CDR1 is SGHVS and CDR2 is FQNEAQ. CDR3 in DNA: TGTGCCAGCAGCCATATACAGGGTGGAGAGACCCAGTACTTC. Amino acids: CASSHIQGGETQYF. Full variable domain (missing parts from reference TRBV7-8 and TRBJ2-5): GAGVSQSPRYKVAKRGQDVALRCDPISGHVSLFWYQQALGQGPEFLTYFQNEAQLDKSGLPSDRFFAERPEGSVSTLKIQRTQQEDSAVYLCASSHIQGGETQYFGPGTRLLVL.

V is TRBV20-1 and J is TRBJ1-1; perhaps TRBD1 as D (5 bases). Germline V CDR1 and CDR2: DFQATT, SNEGSKA (reference sequence). The CDR3 covers 11 residues. Trimming removed 3 bases at V and 10 bases at J, with 12 bases between. The CDR3 spells CSASGGGPAFF. DNA for the CDR3: TGCAGTGCTAGCGGGGGAGGTCCAGCTTTCTTT.

The V and J genes are TRBV29-1 and TRBJ1-1; unclear D gene. Trimming removed 6 bases from V and 1 base from J, with 9 bases in between. CDR3 length equals 12 residues. The germline gives CDR1 SQVTM, CDR2 ANQGSEA. CDR3 DNA sequence: TGCAGCGTCGCATTCGGGAACACTGAAGCTTTCTTT. Translation gives CSVAFGNTEAFF. Together with reference TRBV29-1 and TRBJ1-1, the CDR3 gives the full variable domain: SAVISQKPSRDICQRGTSLTIQCQVDSQVTMMFWYRQQPGQSLTLIATANQGSEATYESGFVIDKFPISRPNLTFSTLTVSNMSPEDSSIYLCSVAFGNTEAFFGQGTRLTVV.

CDR3 bases: TGTGCCAGCAGTCCCCGAGGACAGGCACACTATGGCTACACCTTC. Its protein product is CASSPRGQAHYGYTF. The chain recombines TRBV27 with TRBJ1-2, with 7 nucleotides matching TRBD1. This CDR3 is 15 amino acids long. Germline-derived CDR1 and CDR2 are MNHEY and SMNVEV (reference sequence). The V segment lost 5 bases and the J segment 3 bases; nucleotides outside the gene matches: 9.

V usage is TRBV6-2 or TRBV6-3 and J usage is TRBJ2-5, with a tentative D call TRBD1 (6 bases). CDR3 length equals 15 residues. The V end lost 4 bases, the J end lost 5 bases, and 17 bases lay between the germline ends. The V gene's germline CDR1 is MNHEY and CDR2 SVGEGT. The CDR3 region has the DNA TGTGCCAGCAGTTTCGGTTCGGACAGAAGGGAGACCCAGTACTTC. It encodes CASSFGSDRRETQYF.

The CDR3 nucleotides read TGTGCCAGCAGCCTCGGACAGGCCCCCTACGAGCAGTACTTC. This codes for CASSLGQAPYEQYF. This rearrangement joins TRBV3-1 (or the pseudogene TRBV3-2) to TRBJ2-7; TRBD1 agrees at 7 bases. This CDR3 is built from 14 residues. CDR1 LGHDT and CDR2 YNNKEL come from the germline V gene (reference sequence). The ends lost 4 bases at V and 2 bases at J; junction bases unmatched: 5.

Regarding this clone: Germline and junction disagree at one end, which may indicate a read error. This chain uses TRBV24-1 with TRBJ2-1, with 8 bases aligning to TRBD1. Germline lookup yields CDR1 KGHDR and CDR2 SFDVKD. The CDR3 has 11 amino acids. The chain's CDR3 is CATSGAGGIVF. The CDR3 DNA reads as TGTGCCACCAGTGGAGCAGGGGGCATAGTCTTC.

This chain connects TRBV7-6 to TRBJ2-3; maybe TRBD1 (5 bases). Trimming took 5 bases from V and 3 from J, leaving 15 bases between them. Germline V gene sequence: CDR1 SGHVS, CDR2 FNYEAQ. The CDR3 length is 15 residues. The CDR3 nucleotides are TGTGCCAGCAGCCCTTCTTGGGGCGGAACAGATACGCAGTATTTT. It encodes CASSPSWGGTDTQYF.

Written as DNA, the CDR3 is TGTGCCAGCAGCTGGACAGGGGGTTATAATTCACCCCTCCACTTT. It translates to CASSWTGGYNSPLHF. V is TRBV7-2 and J is TRBJ1-6; TRBD1 matches at 10 bases. Germline V lookup: CDR1 SGHTA, CDR2 FQGNSA. CDR3 length equals 15 residues. The V and J ends lost 4 bases and 4 bases, in that order; junction bases with no gene match: 1.

In its sample, this clone was seen a few times. The gene calls are TRBV24-1 and TRBJ1-1, with 7 bases identical to TRBD1. Germline CDR1 KGHDR, CDR2 SFDVKD. The CDR3 spans 13 residues. The J segment lost 2 bases and the V segment lost 10 bases, leaving 6 bases of the junction unmatched. CDR3 DNA sequence: TGTGCCACGAGGGACAGACAAAACACTGAAGCTTTCTTT. Protein sequence: CATRDRQNTEAFF.

This clone was picked up a small number of times. The chain is built from TRBV4-1 and TRBJ1-6; D is unresolved. The V end was cut by 1 base, the J end by 7 bases, with 11 bases between. Germline V CDR1 and CDR2: MGHRA, YSYEKL. The CDR3 runs 15 residues. In nucleotides, the CDR3 is TGCGCCAGCAGCCAAGGGAGCCCTCTCAATTCACCCCTCCACTTT. This gives the protein CASSQGSPLNSPLHF.

In this sample, this clone turned up once. V usage is TRBV4-3 and J usage is TRBJ1-4; D ambiguous. Looked up from germline, CDR1 is LGHNA and CDR2 is YSLEER. This CDR3 has 15 residues. V lost 0 bases and J lost 2, with 7 bases in between. The CDR3 loop is CASSQDRSTNEKLFF. CDR3 DNA: TGCGCCAGCAGCCAAGATAGAAGTACTAATGAAAAACTGTTTTTT.

V usage is TRBV6-2 or TRBV6-3 and J usage is TRBJ1-6; D is uncertain. V was cut by 4 bases and J by 11 bases, with 12 bases left in between. CDR3 length equals 13 residues. Germline values: CDR1 MNHEY, CDR2 SVGEGT. The CDR3 region has the DNA TGTGCCAGCAGTTCATCAACCGGGGCACCCCTCCACTTT. This gives the protein CASSSSTGAPLHF.

This chain uses TRBV7-6 with TRBJ2-3; weak D call: TRBD2 (5 bases). Germline loops: CDR1 SGHVS, CDR2 FNYEAQ. V dropped 0 bases and J dropped 5 bases, with 18 bases sitting between them. The CDR3 runs to 17 residues. The CDR3, as DNA: TGTGCCAGCAGCTTAGCATCCTTCCTCCCCGGAGGAGATACGCAGTATTTT. This sequence encodes CASSLASFLPGGDTQYF.

The J gene is TRBJ1-5, the V gene TRBV5-1, with TRBD1 as a possible D gene (6 bases). Trimming shortened V by 1 base and J by 7 bases, and 12 bases separated the two germline ends. Germline V CDR1 and CDR2: SGHRS, YFSETQ. This CDR3 spans 14 amino acids. DNA of the CDR3: TGCGCCAGCAGCTTGTTTTCAGGGGAACAGCCCCAGCATTTT. Translated, it gives CASSLFSGEQPQHF.

The J gene is TRBJ1-2, the V gene TRBV24-1, with a tentative D call TRBD1 (5 bases). The length of the CDR3 is 14 residues. Trimming removed 4 bases at V and 12 bases at J, with 20 bases between. Per the germline V gene, CDR1 is KGHDR and CDR2 is SFDVKD. The CDR3 coding sequence is TGTGCCACCAGTGACCAACAGGTAGATGCAGGTGACACCTTC. It is translated as CATSDQQVDAGDTF.

DNA for the CDR3: TGTGCCAGTAGATGGTCAGGGCTTGAAGCTTTCTTT. Translated, it gives CASRWSGLEAFF. The gene calls are TRBV19 and TRBJ1-1; maybe TRBD1 (5 bases). Germline V lookup: CDR1 LNHDA, CDR2 SQIVND (reference sequence). Trimming removed 6 bases at V and 7 bases at J, with 12 bases between. CDR3 size: 12 residues.

This sequence joins TRBV10-1 and TRBJ2-7; D gene unclear. Trimming left V 2 bases short and J 1 base short, with 6 bases between. Looked up from germline, CDR1 is WNHNN and CDR2 is SYGVQD (reference sequence). The CDR3 is 13 residues long. The CDR3 nucleotides are TGCGCCAGCAGTGAGGTAATATCCTACGAGCAGTACTTC. Its translation is CASSEVISYEQYF.